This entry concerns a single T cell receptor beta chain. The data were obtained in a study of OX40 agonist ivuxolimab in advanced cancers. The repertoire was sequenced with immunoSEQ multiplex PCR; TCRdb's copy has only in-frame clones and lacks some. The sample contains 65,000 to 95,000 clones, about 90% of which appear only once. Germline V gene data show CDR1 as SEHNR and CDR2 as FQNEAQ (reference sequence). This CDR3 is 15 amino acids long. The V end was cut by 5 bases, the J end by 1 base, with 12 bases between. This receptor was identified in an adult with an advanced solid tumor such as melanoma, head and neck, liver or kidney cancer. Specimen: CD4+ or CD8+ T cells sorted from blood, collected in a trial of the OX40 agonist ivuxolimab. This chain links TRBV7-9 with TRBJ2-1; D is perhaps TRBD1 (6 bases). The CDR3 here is CASSPGTFSYNEQFF. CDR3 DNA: TGTGCCAGCAGCCCCGGGACATTTTCCTACAATGAGCAGTTCTTC.